The 24 T cell receptor beta chains presented below share a single source sample, sequenced in a study of cytomegalovirus exposure and HLA in healthy donors. PCR used 60 Vbeta primers and 13 Jbeta primers. TCRdb's copy holds only in-frame clones and misses some; the assay was immunoSEQ multiplex PCR. The table lists 95,000 to 150,000 clones, around 80% of them singletons. Material: PBMCs. These receptors all stem from a man aged 30 to 45 in good health and CMV-seropositive.

The count of this clone is one. The junction and the germline gene differ at one end; a read error may be behind it. At the DNA level, this CDR3 is encoded by other sequences in the same sample as well. The chain carries TRBV30 and TRBJ1-1; D not certain. The CDR3 sequence is 12 residues long. CDR1 GTSNPN and CDR2 SVGIG come from the germline V gene (reference sequence). CDR3 sequence: CAWSVVGSEAFF. The CDR3 DNA follows: TGTGCCTGGAGTGTAGTGGGCAGTGAAGCCTTCTTT.

The chain recombines TRBV7-8 with TRBJ2-1; a weak D match, TRBD1 (6 bases). This CDR3 region has 16 residues. Germline V gene lookup returns CDR1 SGHVS and CDR2 FQNEAQ. With 2 bases removed from V and 2 bases from J, the gap between germline ends came to 13 bases. In DNA, the CDR3 is TGTGCCAGCAGCTTACAGGGGCGCGTCCCCTACAATGAGCAGTTCTTC. Translation gives CASSLQGRVPYNEQFF.

The chain combines TRBV5-1 with TRBJ2-7; 11 bases match TRBD1. The CDR3 totals 16 residues. With 4 bases clipped from V and 3 bases from J, the junction kept 9 bases outside the gene matches. Germline V lookup: CDR1 SGHRS, CDR2 YFSETQ. The CDR3, as DNA: TGCGCCAGCAGCGTGATATCCGGGACAGGGGGCTACGAGCAGTACTTC. Protein product: CASSVISGTGGYEQYF.

The CDR3 sequence: CASSHMEAGGYTF. The CDR3 bases are TGTGCCAGCAGCCACATGGAAGCGGGCGGCTACACCTTC. The chain combines TRBV6-6 with TRBJ1-2, with D unclear. The CDR3 is 13 amino acids. Germline V lookup: CDR1 MNHNY, CDR2 SVGAGI (reference sequence). V gave up 6 bases and J gave up 8 bases, with 16 bases separating them.

This clone was seen only a few times. The rearrangement joins TRBV7-6 to TRBJ1-3, with D uncertain. This CDR3 spans 16 amino acids. Trimming removed 1 base at V and 0 bases at J, with 10 bases between. The germline gives CDR1 SGHVS, CDR2 FNYEAQ. The CDR3 loop reads CASSLGAGPSGNTIYF. The CDR3 DNA follows: TGTGCCAGCAGCTTAGGAGCAGGCCCCTCTGGAAACACCATATATTTT.

There are many counts of this clone. The chain joins TRBV29-1 to TRBJ2-7; 9 bases match TRBD2. The CDR3 sequence is 17 residues long. Trimming cost V 7 bases and J 4 bases; bases outside gene matches: 20. The germline V gene has CDR1 SQVTM and CDR2 ANQGSEA. CDR3 DNA sequence: TGCAGCGCCCTCCTTGCGGGAGGGCCAAATATACGTTACGAGCAGTACTTC. It is translated as CSALLAGGPNIRYEQYF.

V gene TRBV4-1 combines with J gene TRBJ2-7, with TRBD2 matching over 9 bases. The CDR3 extends over 16 amino acids. With 2 bases clipped from V and 0 bases from J, the junction kept 5 bases outside the gene matches. Germline CDR1 reads MGHRA; CDR2 reads YSYEKL. The CDR3: CASSQRLADHSYEQYF. The DNA of the CDR3 is TGCGCCAGCAGCCAAAGACTAGCGGACCACTCCTACGAGCAGTACTTC.

The chain couples TRBV4-3 to TRBJ2-1, with TRBD2 matching 7 bases. Germline V gene data show CDR1 as LGHNA and CDR2 as YSLEER. The CDR3 consists of 16 residues. V lost 0 bases, J lost 5 bases, and 7 bases stayed unmatched. CDR3 in DNA: TGCGCCAGCAGCCAAGATATAGGACTAGAAAACAATGAGCAGTTCTTC. Encoded protein: CASSQDIGLENNEQFF.

The chain uses TRBV10-1 and TRBJ2-3, with 8 bases lining up with TRBD2. This CDR3 is 14 amino acids long. Germline lookup yields CDR1 WNHNN and CDR2 SYGVQD (reference sequence). V shed 5 bases, J shed 4 bases, and the junction held 5 bases outside the gene matches. The CDR3 region has the DNA TGCGCCAGCAGTCGGACTAGCTTTCCAGATACGCAGTATTTT. It encodes CASSRTSFPDTQYF.

The chain uses TRBV30 and TRBJ1-4; D might be TRBD1 (6 bases). This CDR3 is 14 amino acids long. Germline CDR1 is GTSNPN and CDR2 is SVGIG (reference sequence). V lost 2 bases and J 5 bases, leaving 12 bases between the germline ends. CDR3 nucleotides: TGTGCCTGGAGTTTGGGCCAGGGGAATGAAAAACTGTTTTTT. Translation: CAWSLGQGNEKLFF. Full variable domain (missing parts from reference TRBV30 and TRBJ1-4): SQTIHQWPATLVQPVGSPLSLECTVEGTSNPNLYWYRQAAGRGLQLLFYSVGIGQISSEVPQNLSASRPQDRQFILSSKKLLLSDSGFYLCAWSLGQGNEKLFFGSGTQLSVL.

The chain joins TRBV11-3 to TRBJ2-3; perhaps TRBD2 as D (5 bases). The CDR3 is made up of 14 amino acids. CDR1 is SGHNT, CDR2 YENEEA, per germline. Trimming pared 3 bases from V and 4 bases from J, leaving 11 bases between. The CDR3 DNA reads TGTGCCAGCAGCTTGGGAGACCGGGCAGATACGCAGTATTTT. Residues: CASSLGDRADTQYF.

V gene TRBV5-5 combines with J gene TRBJ2-7, with D perhaps TRBD2 (5 bases). The CDR3 consists of 15 residues. Germline values: CDR1 SGHKS, CDR2 YYEKEE (reference sequence). V lost 0 bases and J lost 1, with 11 bases in between. The CDR3 DNA sequence: TGTGCCAGCAGCTTGGGGGTGGGGAGATCCTACGAGCAGTACTTC. Its protein product is CASSLGVGRSYEQYF.

Only a few counts were recorded for this clone. This chain connects TRBV10-3 to TRBJ1-4; D is possibly TRBD1 (5 bases). The CDR3 consists of 13 residues. Between the trimmed V and J ends, which lost 2 bases and 6 bases, there was a span of 7 bases. Per germline, CDR1 ENHRY and CDR2 SYGVKD. The CDR3 spells CAISEGHDEKLFF. The CDR3, as DNA: TGTGCCATCAGTGAGGGACATGATGAAAAACTGTTTTTT.

V usage is TRBV30 and J usage is TRBJ1-1; D remains unclear. CDR1 and CDR2 from the germline V gene are GTSNPN and SVGIG (reference sequence). The CDR3 contains 14 residues. The V end was cut by 4 bases, the J end by 7 bases, with 19 bases between. The CDR3 sequence: CAWTQKGGIFEAFF. In DNA form, the CDR3 reads TGTGCCTGGACCCAAAAAGGCGGGATCTTTGAAGCTTTCTTT.

This clone was counted a few times. The chain uses TRBV5-1 and TRBJ1-4, with 9 nucleotides matching TRBD1. Losses at the gene ends were 0 bases for V and 7 bases for J; bases not matched to a gene: 7. The CDR3 totals 16 residues. Germline-derived CDR1 and CDR2 are SGHRS and YFSETQ. The CDR3 sequence is CASSLAEGTGFEKLFF. The CDR3 coding sequence is TGCGCCAGCAGCTTGGCCGAGGGGACAGGGTTTGAAAAACTGTTTTTT.

This clone was seen a handful of times. The gene calls are TRBV7-8 and TRBJ1-2; perhaps TRBD1 as D (5 bases). Trimming left V 1 base short and J 3 bases short, with 12 bases between. Germline V gives CDR1 SGHVS, CDR2 FQNEAQ. This CDR3 contains 15 residues. The CDR3 DNA reads TGTGCCAGCAGCTTAGGGGCAGGGAAATACTATGGCTACACCTTC. It codes for CASSLGAGKYYGYTF.

The rearrangement links TRBV7-8 to TRBJ1-1; tentatively, D is TRBD1 (5 bases). In germline, CDR1 is SGHVS, CDR2 FQNEAQ. Trimming shortened V by 3 bases and J by 6 bases, and 14 bases separated the two germline ends. The CDR3 spans 14 residues. As DNA, the CDR3 is TGTGCCAGCAGCTTTGATCAGGGTAGGGCTGAAGCTTTCTTT. Amino acids: CASSFDQGRAEAFF.

The rearrangement uses TRBV27 and TRBJ2-1; 10 nucleotides match TRBD2. The CDR3 covers 15 residues. Germline CDR1 is MNHEY and CDR2 is SMNVEV (reference sequence). J gave up 3 bases and V 5 bases, and 4 bases lay outside the gene matches. CDR3 amino acids: CASSHRTSGYNEQFF. The DNA for the CDR3 is TGTGCCAGCAGTCACCGGACTAGCGGCTACAATGAGCAGTTCTTC.

V usage is TRBV30 and J usage is TRBJ2-1; 10 positions match TRBD2. The CDR3 consists of 15 residues. The V segment lost 5 bases and the J segment 7 bases; nucleotides outside the gene matches: 11. The germline gives CDR1 GTSNPN, CDR2 SVGIG (reference sequence). The CDR3 sequence: CAWAQLAGTGNEQFF. The CDR3 region has the DNA TGTGCCTGGGCCCAACTAGCGGGAACAGGTAATGAGCAGTTCTTC.

This rearrangement joins TRBV11-2 to TRBJ2-1; TRBD2 is a possible D gene (5 bases). The CDR3 is 17 residues long. The V gene lost 2 bases and the J gene lost 0 bases, with 14 bases spanning the gap. Germline V CDR1 and CDR2: SGHAT, FQNNGV. CDR3 region: CASSLRELGSSYNEQFF. The DNA of the CDR3 is TGTGCCAGCAGCTTAAGGGAACTTGGGAGCTCCTACAATGAGCAGTTCTTC.

The rearrangement links TRBV7-2 to TRBJ1-5; 8 bases fit TRBD1. The CDR3 is made up of 14 amino acids. Trimming cost V 1 base and J 5 bases; bases outside gene matches: 1. Germline loops: CDR1 SGHTA, CDR2 FQGNSA. The CDR3 coding sequence is TGTGCCAGCAGCTTAGAGGGACAGGATCAGCCCCAGCATTTT. Translation: CASSLEGQDQPQHF.

V gene TRBV28 combines with J gene TRBJ1-3; 8 bases are shared with TRBD1. Germline CDR1 reads MDHEN; CDR2 reads SYDVKM. The CDR3 contains 15 residues. J was trimmed by 2 bases and V by 6 bases; bases with no gene match: 6. DNA of the CDR3: TGTGCCAGCAGACCCCAGGGGGCGGCTGGAAACACCATATATTTT. Its translation: CASRPQGAAGNTIYF.

This clone was counted only a few times. The V gene is TRBV4-2, the J gene TRBJ2-7, with 9 bases identical to TRBD2. Losses at the gene ends were 2 bases for V and 1 base for J; bases not matched to a gene: 3. Germline loops: CDR1 LGHNA, CDR2 YNFKEQ. This CDR3 comprises 15 residues. Here the CDR3 reads CASSQRLAASYEQYF. As DNA, the CDR3 is TGTGCCAGCAGCCAACGACTAGCGGCATCCTACGAGCAGTACTTC.

The sample holds a few counts of this clone. This sample includes further DNA sequences coding for the same CDR3. The chain joins TRBV5-4 to TRBJ1-2; 11 bases align to TRBD1. The length of the CDR3 is 15 residues. V gave up 0 bases and J gave up 5 bases; unmatched junction bases: 3. Germline V gene lookup returns CDR1 SGHNT and CDR2 YYREEE (reference sequence). CDR3 nucleotide sequence: TGTGCCAGCAGCTTGGGGGACAGGGGGGGGTATGGCTACACCTTC. Amino acid sequence: CASSLGDRGGYGYTF.